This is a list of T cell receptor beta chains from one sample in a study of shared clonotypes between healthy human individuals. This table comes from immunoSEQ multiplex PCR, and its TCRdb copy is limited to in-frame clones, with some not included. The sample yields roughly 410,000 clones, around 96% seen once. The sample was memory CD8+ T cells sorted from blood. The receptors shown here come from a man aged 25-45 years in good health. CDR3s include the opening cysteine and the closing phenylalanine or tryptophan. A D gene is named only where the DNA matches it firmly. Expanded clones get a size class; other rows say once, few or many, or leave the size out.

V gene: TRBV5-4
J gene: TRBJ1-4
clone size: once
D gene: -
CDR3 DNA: TGTGCCAGCAGCACTGCAACTAATGAAAAACTGTTTTTT
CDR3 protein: CASSTATNEKLFF

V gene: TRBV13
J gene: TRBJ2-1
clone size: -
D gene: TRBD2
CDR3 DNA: TGTGCCAGCAGCTCTAACCCTATTTTAGCGGGAGGGCTGGGCAATGAGCAGTTCTTC
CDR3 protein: CASSSNPILAGGLGNEQFF

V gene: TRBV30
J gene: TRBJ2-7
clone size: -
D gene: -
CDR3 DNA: TGTGCCTGGAGTGTGGTGGGTGGAGGGGGTTACGAGCAGTACTTC
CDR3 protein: CAWSVVGGGGYEQYF

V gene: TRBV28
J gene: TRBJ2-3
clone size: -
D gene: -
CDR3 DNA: TGTGTCGCGTCCGGACTCATGAGGGATACGCAGTATTTT
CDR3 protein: CVASGLMRDTQYF

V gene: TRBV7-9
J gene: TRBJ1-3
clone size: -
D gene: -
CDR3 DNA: TGTGCCAGCAGCCGTAGGGGGAGTGGTGGAAACACCATATATTTT
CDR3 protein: CASSRRGSGGNTIYF

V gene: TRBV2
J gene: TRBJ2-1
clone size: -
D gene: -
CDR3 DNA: TGTGCCGGGGGTCGGGACATACACTACAATGAGCAGTTCTTC
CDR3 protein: CAGGRDIHYNEQFF

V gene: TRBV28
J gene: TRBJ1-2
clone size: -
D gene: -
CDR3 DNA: TGTGCCAGCAGTCCCCTCCGGAACTATGGCTACACCTTC
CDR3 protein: CASSPLRNYGYTF

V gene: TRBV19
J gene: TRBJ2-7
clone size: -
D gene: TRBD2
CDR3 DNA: TGTGCCAGGGCCTCAGCATTAGCGGGAGGGCCCTCCTACGAGCAGTACTTC
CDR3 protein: CARASALAGGPSYEQYF

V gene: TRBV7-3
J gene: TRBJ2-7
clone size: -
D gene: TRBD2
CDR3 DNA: TGTGCCAGCAGCTTAGGTCGGGAGGGAGACGAGCAGTACTTC
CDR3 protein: CASSLGREGDEQYF

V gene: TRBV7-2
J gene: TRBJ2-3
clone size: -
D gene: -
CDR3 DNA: TGTGCCAGCAGCTTAGTTCGGCCCGGGGCGACAGATACGCAGTATTTT
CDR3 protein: CASSLVRPGATDTQYF

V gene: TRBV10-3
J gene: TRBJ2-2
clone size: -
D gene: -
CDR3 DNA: TGTGCCATCAGTGACAGGGGACTGAACACCGGGGAGCTGTTTTTT
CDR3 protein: CAISDRGLNTGELFF

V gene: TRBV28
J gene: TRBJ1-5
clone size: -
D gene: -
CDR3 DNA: TGTGCCAGCAGTTTACGGGCAGGGGGCAATCAGCCCCAGCATTTT
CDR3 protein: CASSLRAGGNQPQHF

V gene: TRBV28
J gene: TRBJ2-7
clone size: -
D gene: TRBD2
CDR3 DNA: TGTGCCAGCAGTCTCTTAGGACTAGCGGGAGTCTACGAGCAGTACTTC
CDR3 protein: CASSLLGLAGVYEQYF

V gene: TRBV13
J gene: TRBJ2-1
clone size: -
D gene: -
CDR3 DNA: TGTGCCAGCAGCCGAAGGACGACGGCTGGTGAGCAGTTCTTC
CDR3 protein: CASSRRTTAGEQFF

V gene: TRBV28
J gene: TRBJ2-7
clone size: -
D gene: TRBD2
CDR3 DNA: TGTGCCTCACTAGCGGGATCCTCCTACGAGCAGTACTTC
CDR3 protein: CASLAGSSYEQYF

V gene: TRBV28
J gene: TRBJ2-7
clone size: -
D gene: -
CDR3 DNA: TGTGCCAGCAGTTTTAGCAGGGTTGGCTACGAGCAGTACTTC
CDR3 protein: CASSFSRVGYEQYF

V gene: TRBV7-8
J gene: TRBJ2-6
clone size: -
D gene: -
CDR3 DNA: TGTGCCAGCAGCGGGTCCTTGGACCACTCTGGGGCCAACGTCCTGACTTTC
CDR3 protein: CASSGSLDHSGANVLTF

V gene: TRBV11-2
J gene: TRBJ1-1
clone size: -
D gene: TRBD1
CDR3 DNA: TGTGCCAGCAGCTTAGACCGGACAGGGGGCGCGAGGAACACTGAAGCTTTCTTT
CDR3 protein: CASSLDRTGGARNTEAFF

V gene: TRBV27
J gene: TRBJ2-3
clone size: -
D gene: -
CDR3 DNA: TGTGCCAGCAGTTTTGTAGGTACAGATACGCAGTATTTT
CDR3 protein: CASSFVGTDTQYF

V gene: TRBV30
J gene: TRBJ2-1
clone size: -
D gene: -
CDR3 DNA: TGTGCCTGGAGCGCTAGAGGGGCACGACGATACAATGAGCAGTTCTTC
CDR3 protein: CAWSARGARRYNEQFF

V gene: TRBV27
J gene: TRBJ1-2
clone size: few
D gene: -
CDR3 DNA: TGTGCCAGTCGGGCCGGGTTTGGTTATGGCTACACCTTC
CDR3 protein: CASRAGFGYGYTF

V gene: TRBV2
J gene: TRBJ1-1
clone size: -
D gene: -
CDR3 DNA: TGTGCCAGCAGCACCCGGCAGGTGAACACTGAAGCTTTCTTT
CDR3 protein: CASSTRQVNTEAFF

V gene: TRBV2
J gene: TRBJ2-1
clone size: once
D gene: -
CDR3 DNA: TGTGCCAGCAGGGCGGAGATCTCCTACAATGAGCAGTTCTTC
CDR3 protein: CASRAEISYNEQFF

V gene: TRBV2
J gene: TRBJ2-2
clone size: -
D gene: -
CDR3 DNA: TGTGCCAGCACGGACTCCTTCGGGGAGCTGTTTTTT
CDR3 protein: CASTDSFGELFF

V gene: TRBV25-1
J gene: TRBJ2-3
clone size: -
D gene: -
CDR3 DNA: TGTGCCAGCAGTGCACGATCCCTGTTAGATACGCAGTATTTT
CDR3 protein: CASSARSLLDTQYF

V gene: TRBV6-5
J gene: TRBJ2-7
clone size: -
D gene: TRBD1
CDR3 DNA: TGTGCCAGCAGTTACGGGACAGGGGCCACCTACGAGCAGTACTTC
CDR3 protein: CASSYGTGATYEQYF

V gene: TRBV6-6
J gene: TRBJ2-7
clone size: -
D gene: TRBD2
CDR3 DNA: TGTGCCAGCAGTTTACTAGCGGGATCAGGGGAGCAGTACTTC
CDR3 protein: CASSLLAGSGEQYF

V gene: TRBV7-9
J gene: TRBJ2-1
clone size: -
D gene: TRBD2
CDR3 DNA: TGTGCCAGCAGCTTAAGAAGCGGGAGGTACAATGAGCAGTTCTTC
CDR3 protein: CASSLRSGRYNEQFF

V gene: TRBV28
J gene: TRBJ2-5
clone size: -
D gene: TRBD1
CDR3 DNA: TGTGCCAGCAGTTTATGGGACAGGGGACAAGAGACCCAGTACTTC
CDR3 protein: CASSLWDRGQETQYF

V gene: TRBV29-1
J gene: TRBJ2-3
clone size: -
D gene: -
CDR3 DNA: TGCAGCGTTGTGGTAGGAGGCACAGATACGCAGTATTTT
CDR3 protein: CSVVVGGTDTQYF

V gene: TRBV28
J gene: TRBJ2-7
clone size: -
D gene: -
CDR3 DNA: TGTGCCAGCAGTTCCGGGGGCTGGCCCTACGAGCAGTACTTC
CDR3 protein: CASSSGGWPYEQYF

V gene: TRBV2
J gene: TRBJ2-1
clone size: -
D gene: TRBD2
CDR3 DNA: TGTGCCAGCAGTGGGGCGGGAGAGGGGTTCTTC
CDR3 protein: CASSGAGEGFF

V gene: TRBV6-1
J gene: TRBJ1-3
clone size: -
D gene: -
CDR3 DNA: TGTGCCAGCGGTAATGCTGCTGGAAACACCATATATTTT
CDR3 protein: CASGNAAGNTIYF

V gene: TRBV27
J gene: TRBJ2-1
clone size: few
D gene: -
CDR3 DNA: TGTGCCAGCGTTAAGCTGGGGAGCTCCTACAATGAGCAGTTCTTC
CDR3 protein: CASVKLGSSYNEQFF

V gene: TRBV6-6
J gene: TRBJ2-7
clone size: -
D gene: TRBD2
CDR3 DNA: TGTGCCAGCAGCCTGACTAGCGGGAGTTCCTACGAGCAGTACTTC
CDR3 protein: CASSLTSGSSYEQYF

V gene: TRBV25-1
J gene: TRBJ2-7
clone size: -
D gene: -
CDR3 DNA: TGTGCCAGCAGGTCAGGGAACCTCTTCAGCGAGCAGTACTTC
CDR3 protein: CASRSGNLFSEQYF